This TCR beta chain is drawn from a study of T cell repertoires in cytomegalovirus infection. In the study overall: Recently described HLA-C-restricted plus well-studied HLA-B-restricted CMV epitopes were used. CMV infection and matching HLA type were both indicated by public TCR beta signatures. General study findings and limits: There were HLA-C-restricted CMV-specific TCR beta clonotypes dominating the ex vivo response. Summed frequency of public TCR beta families distinguished CMV carriers with the relevant HLA.

This clonotype was found a few times. The antigen is not known. TCRdb recomputed calls from the reads with MiXCR, one row per CDR3 protein. The repertoire holds around 900,000 distinct CDR3 sequences, with around 32% as singletons. The CDR3 is 16 residues long. Trimming stripped 6 bases from V and 0 bases from J, with 12 bases between. The germline V gene encodes CDR1 MNHEY and CDR2 SMNVEV (reference sequence). The chain employs TRBV27 and TRBJ1-6; tentatively, D is TRBD1 (5 bases). Source: cultured CD8+ T cells from PBMCs, taken from culture after CMV antigen stimulation. This TCR derives from a human donor in good health (CMV status not recorded). Some clones in this sample may be carry-over from other donors' samples. In nucleotides, the CDR3 is TGTGCCAGCAGACCGGGGGGAAGCTCCTATAATTCACCCCTCCACTTT. Translating it yields CASRPGGSSYNSPLHF.